The 9 T cell receptor beta chains below were found in one sample sequenced in a study of shared clonotypes between healthy human individuals. Sequencing was performed with immunoSEQ multiplex PCR; in TCRdb, only in-frame clones are kept and a portion is missing. Altogether about 2.3 million clones are present, around 90% being singletons, with the ten largest covering 0.3% to 0.45%. Sequences were obtained from naive CD4+ T cells from PBMCs. Subset here: CD45RA+ positively selected. The receptors derive from a man aged 18-30 years in good health. Some clones in this sample may be carry-over from other donors' samples.

The chain joins TRBV2 to TRBJ1-2, with 9 bases that match TRBD1. The germline V gene has CDR1 SNHLY and CDR2 FYNNEI. This CDR3 region has 14 residues. V trimming: 6 bases; J trimming: 6 bases; junction bases outside the gene matches: 8. In nucleotides, the CDR3 is TGTGCCAGCAGCAAAGTAACAGGGGGCGATGGCTACACCTTC. It yields the protein CASSKVTGGDGYTF.

The rearrangement joins TRBV5-1 to TRBJ2-3; the D is unclear. The CDR3 is 14 amino acids. V was trimmed by 4 bases and J by 2 bases, leaving 11 bases between them. Per the germline V gene, CDR1 is SGHRS and CDR2 is YFSETQ. The CDR3 reads CASSAVPPTDTQYF. The CDR3 DNA reads as TGCGCCAGCAGCGCCGTCCCCCCCACAGATACGCAGTATTTT.

V is TRBV27 and J is TRBJ2-7; no firm D call. Germline V gene sequence: CDR1 MNHEY, CDR2 SMNVEV (reference sequence). V lost 7 bases to trimming and J lost 2 bases, with 12 bases between them. The length of the CDR3 is 13 residues. CDR3: CASTSPRTYEQYF. The DNA for the CDR3 is TGTGCCAGCACGAGCCCCAGAACCTACGAGCAGTACTTC.

V and J are TRBV7-2 and TRBJ2-1; the D is unclear. The CDR3 is 12 amino acids. V dropped 0 bases and J dropped 8 bases, with 5 bases sitting between them. CDR1 is SGHTA, CDR2 FQGNSA, per germline. CDR3 protein: CASSLAEDEQFF. CDR3 DNA: TGTGCCAGCAGCTTAGCAGAGGATGAGCAGTTCTTC. Based on the CDR3 plus reference TRBV7-2 and TRBJ2-1, the full variable domain is GAGVSQSPSNKVTEKGKDVELRCDPISGHTALYWYRQSLGQGLEFLIYFQGNSAPDKSGLPSDRFSAERTGGSVSTLTIQRTQQEDSAVYLCASSLAEDEQFFGPGTRLTVL.

V usage is TRBV6-6 and J usage is TRBJ1-2; D is perhaps TRBD1 (6 bases). CDR3 length equals 14 residues. V was clipped by 5 bases and J by 0 bases, with 10 bases between them. The germline gives CDR1 MNHNY, CDR2 SVGAGI (reference sequence). The CDR3 coding sequence is TGTGCCAGCAGTCTTTCAGGGGCTAACTATGGCTACACCTTC. Translated, it gives CASSLSGANYGYTF.

The chain has TRBV18 and TRBJ2-1; 13 bases fit TRBD2. Germline V gives CDR1 KGHSH, CDR2 LQKENI. Trimming cost V 0 bases and J 5 bases; bases outside gene matches: 1. This CDR3 region has 16 residues. DNA of the CDR3: TGTGCCAGCTCACCACCAGGACTAGCGGGAGACAATGAGCAGTTCTTC. Translating gives CASSPPGLAGDNEQFF.

The chain carries TRBV7-6 and TRBJ2-7, with D unclear. The CDR3 has 15 amino acids. The V gene's germline CDR1 is SGHVS and CDR2 FNYEAQ. The V gene lost 5 bases and the J gene lost 3 bases, with 17 bases spanning the gap. The CDR3 spells CASSPIRAGIYEQYF. In DNA form, the CDR3 reads TGTGCCAGCAGCCCGATCCGAGCCGGAATCTACGAGCAGTACTTC.

The V and J genes are TRBV5-6 and TRBJ1-5; 7 positions agree with TRBD1. V trimming: 4 bases; J trimming: 7 bases; junction bases outside the gene matches: 2. There are 12 residues in the CDR3. Germline CDR1 SGHDT, CDR2 YYEEEE. CDR3 nucleotide sequence: TGTGCCAGCAGCCGGGGACAGCAGCCCCAGCATTTT. This encodes CASSRGQQPQHF.

The chain recombines TRBV29-1 with TRBJ2-7, with 7 nucleotides matching TRBD1. The junction had 2 bases not matched to a gene; V was cut back by 1 base and J by 2 bases. This CDR3 is built from 13 residues. The germline V gene has CDR1 SQVTM and CDR2 ANQGSEA. The CDR3 loop is CSVEGTGPYEQYF. In DNA form, the CDR3 reads TGCAGCGTTGAAGGGACAGGCCCCTACGAGCAGTACTTC.